This T cell receptor beta chain was profiled in a study of identical twins. Findings of the study overall: Because invariant MAIT and iNKT cells could be present, zero-insertion analyses could be partly confounded.

The germline V and J ends were trimmed by 5 bases and 6 bases, with 10 bases remaining between them. Germline V gene data show CDR1 as MGHRA and CDR2 as YSYEKL. The CDR3 consists of 13 residues. Unique molecular identifiers were present on the cDNA, and a universal primer site came from template switching. TCRdb used MiXCR to reprocess the 5' RACE reads, holding one entry per CDR3 protein. The sample lists roughly 200,000 distinct CDR3 sequences, around 6.8% occurring once. This clonotype turned up a few times. Its antigen is undetermined. The data also belong to a second study, concerning yellow fever vaccine responses in identical twins.

The sequencing input was memory (CD45RO+) T cells sorted from blood. The source of this sequence is a young woman in good health. The chain uses TRBV4-1 and TRBJ2-2; D unclear. CDR3 bases: TGCGCCAGCAGCATCCGGGCCTCCGGGGAGCTGTTTTTT. It is translated as CASSIRASGELFF.